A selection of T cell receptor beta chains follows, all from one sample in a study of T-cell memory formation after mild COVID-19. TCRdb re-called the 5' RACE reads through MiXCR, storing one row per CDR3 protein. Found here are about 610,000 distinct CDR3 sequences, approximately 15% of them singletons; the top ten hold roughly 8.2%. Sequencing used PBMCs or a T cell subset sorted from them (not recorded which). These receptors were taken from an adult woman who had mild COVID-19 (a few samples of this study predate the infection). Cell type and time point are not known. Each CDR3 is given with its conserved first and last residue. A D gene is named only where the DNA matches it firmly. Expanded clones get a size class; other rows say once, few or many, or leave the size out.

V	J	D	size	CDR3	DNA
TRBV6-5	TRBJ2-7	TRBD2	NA	CASRQSGTTTYEQYF	TGTGCCAGCAGGCAATCCGGGACTACCACCTACGAGCAGTACTTC
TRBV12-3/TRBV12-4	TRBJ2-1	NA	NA	CASSYGTGTYNNEQFF	TGTGCCAGCAGTTATGGGACCGGGACTTATAACAATGAGCAGTTCTTC
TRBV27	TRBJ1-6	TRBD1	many	CASSAAGTGRKGSPLHF	TGTGCCAGCAGTGCGGCGGGGACAGGGAGGAAGGGATCACCCCTCCACTTT
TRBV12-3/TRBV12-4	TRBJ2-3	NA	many	CASSPQGSNTDTQYF	TGTGCCAGCAGTCCTCAGGGTAGTAACACAGATACGCAGTATTTT
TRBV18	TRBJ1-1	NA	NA	CASSPDLQGEAFF	TGTGCCAGCTCACCTGATTTGCAGGGGGAAGCTTTCTTT
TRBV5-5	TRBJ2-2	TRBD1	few	CASSLKQGLTGELFF	TGTGCCAGCAGCTTGAAACAGGGGCTGACAGGGGAGCTGTTTTTT
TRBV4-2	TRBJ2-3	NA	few	CASSRDDTDTQYF	TGTGCCAGCAGCCGGGACGACACAGATACGCAGTATTTT
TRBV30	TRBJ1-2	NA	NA	CAWKLAAYGYTF	TGTGCCTGGAAGTTAGCAGCCTATGGCTACACCTTC
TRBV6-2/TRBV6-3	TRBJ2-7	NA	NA	CASGEEDYEQYF	TGTGCCAGTGGTGAGGAGGATTACGAGCAGTACTTC
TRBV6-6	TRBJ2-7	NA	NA	CASGKGSSYEQYF	TGTGCCAGCGGTAAGGGGAGCTCCTACGAGCAGTACTTC
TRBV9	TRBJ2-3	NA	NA	CASSVESSTDTQYF	TGTGCCAGCAGCGTAGAGAGCAGCACAGATACGCAGTATTTT
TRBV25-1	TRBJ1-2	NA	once	CASSDGFPGGYTF	TGTGCCAGCAGTGATGGGTTTCCCGGGGGCTACACCTTC
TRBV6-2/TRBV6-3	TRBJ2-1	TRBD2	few	CASSYLAGGGDEQFF	TGTGCCAGCAGTTACTTAGCGGGAGGGGGGGATGAGCAGTTCTTC
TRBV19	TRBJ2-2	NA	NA	CASSARTWGYGELFF	TGTGCCAGTAGTGCCCGGACATGGGGATACGGGGAGCTGTTTTTT
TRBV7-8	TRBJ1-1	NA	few	CASSLFWENTEAFF	TGTGCCAGCAGCTTATTTTGGGAGAACACTGAAGCTTTCTTT
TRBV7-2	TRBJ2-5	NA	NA	CASSLGGSFGETQYF	TGTGCCAGCAGCTTAGGCGGAAGCTTTGGGGAGACCCAGTACTTC
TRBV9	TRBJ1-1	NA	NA	CASSVAHQGKTEAFF	TGTGCCAGCAGCGTAGCTCACCAGGGAAAGACTGAAGCTTTCTTT
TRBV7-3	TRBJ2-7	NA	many	CASSLRRGSVYEQYF	TGTGCCAGCAGCTTGCGCCGTGGGAGCGTCTACGAGCAGTACTTC
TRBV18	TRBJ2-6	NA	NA	CASSPALSGANVLTF	TGTGCCAGCTCACCTGCGCTCTCTGGGGCCAACGTCCTGACTTTC
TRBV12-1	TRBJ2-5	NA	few	CASSSTGLQETQYF	TGTGCCAGCAGCTCGACAGGGCTCCAAGAGACCCAGTACTTC
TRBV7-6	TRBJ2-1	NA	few	CASSLLFSGNEQFF	TGTGCCAGCAGCTTATTATTCTCGGGCAATGAGCAGTTCTTC
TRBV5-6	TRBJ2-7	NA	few	CASSPPGQPSYEQYF	TGTGCCAGCAGCCCCCCCGGACAGCCGTCCTACGAGCAGTACTTC
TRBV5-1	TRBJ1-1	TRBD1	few	CASSADRGAFF	TGCGCCAGCAGCGCGGACAGGGGAGCTTTCTTT
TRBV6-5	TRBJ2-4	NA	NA	CASSYSRSGVPAGAKNIQYF	TGTGCCAGCAGTTACTCGAGAAGTGGGGTGCCCGCCGGCGCCAAAAACATTCAGTACTTC
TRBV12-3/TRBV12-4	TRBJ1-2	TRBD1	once	CASSQTGIFGYTF	TGTGCCAGCAGTCAGACAGGGATTTTCGGCTACACCTTC
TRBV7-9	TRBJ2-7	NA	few	CASSLVQGSEQYF	TGTGCCAGCAGCTTAGTTCAGGGATCCGAGCAGTACTTC
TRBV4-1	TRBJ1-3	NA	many	CASSQVSGVGNTIYF	TGCGCCAGCAGCCAAGTATCCGGGGTTGGAAACACCATATATTTT
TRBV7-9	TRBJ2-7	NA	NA	CASNPGGLLYEQYF	TGTGCCAGCAACCCTGGGGGTCTCCTCTACGAGCAGTACTTC
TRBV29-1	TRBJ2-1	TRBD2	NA	CSVALADLYNEQFF	TGCAGCGTTGCTCTAGCGGACCTCTACAATGAGCAGTTCTTC
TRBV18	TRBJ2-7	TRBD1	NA	CASLTTTGAREQYF	TGTGCCAGCTTGACCACTACAGGGGCCCGGGAGCAGTACTTC
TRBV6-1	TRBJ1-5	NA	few	CASIQDSVVQPQHF	TGTGCCAGCATCCAGGATAGTGTAGTTCAGCCCCAGCATTTT
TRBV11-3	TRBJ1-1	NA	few	CASSRAGGEAFF	TGTGCCAGCAGCCGGGCTGGTGGGGAAGCTTTCTTT
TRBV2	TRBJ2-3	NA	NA	CASSESAALTDTQYF	TGTGCCAGCAGTGAATCGGCGGCGCTCACAGATACGCAGTATTTT
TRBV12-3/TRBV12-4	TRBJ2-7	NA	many	CASSRTGYEQYF	TGTGCCAGCAGTCGTACAGGCTACGAGCAGTACTTC
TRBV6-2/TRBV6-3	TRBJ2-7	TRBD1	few	CASSLEGGATYEQYF	TGTGCCAGCAGTTTGGAAGGGGGCGCAACCTACGAGCAGTACTTC
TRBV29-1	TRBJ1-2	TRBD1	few	CSVSDRDGANYGYTF	TGCAGCGTTTCGGACAGGGATGGGGCTAACTATGGCTACACCTTC
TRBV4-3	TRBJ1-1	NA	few	CASSQDGVGGKNTEAFF	TGCGCCAGCAGCCAAGATGGGGTAGGAGGGAAGAACACTGAAGCTTTCTTT
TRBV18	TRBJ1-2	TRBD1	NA	CASSPLLDRVSGYTF	TGTGCCAGCTCACCCCTACTGGACAGGGTATCTGGCTACACCTTC
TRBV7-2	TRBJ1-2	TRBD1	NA	CASSLGPGQVTGYTF	TGTGCCAGCAGCTTAGGGCCGGGACAGGTTACCGGCTACACCTTC
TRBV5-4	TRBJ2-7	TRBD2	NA	CAASSGGLTYEQYF	TGTGCCGCCTCGTCGGGGGGGCTTACCTACGAGCAGTACTTC
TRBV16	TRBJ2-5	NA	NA	CASSRSRGRETQYF	TGTGCCAGCAGCCGTTCCAGGGGCAGGGAGACCCAGTACTTC
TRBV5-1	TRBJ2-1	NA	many	CASSLSEYNEQFF	TGCGCCAGCAGCTTAAGCGAGTACAATGAGCAGTTCTTC